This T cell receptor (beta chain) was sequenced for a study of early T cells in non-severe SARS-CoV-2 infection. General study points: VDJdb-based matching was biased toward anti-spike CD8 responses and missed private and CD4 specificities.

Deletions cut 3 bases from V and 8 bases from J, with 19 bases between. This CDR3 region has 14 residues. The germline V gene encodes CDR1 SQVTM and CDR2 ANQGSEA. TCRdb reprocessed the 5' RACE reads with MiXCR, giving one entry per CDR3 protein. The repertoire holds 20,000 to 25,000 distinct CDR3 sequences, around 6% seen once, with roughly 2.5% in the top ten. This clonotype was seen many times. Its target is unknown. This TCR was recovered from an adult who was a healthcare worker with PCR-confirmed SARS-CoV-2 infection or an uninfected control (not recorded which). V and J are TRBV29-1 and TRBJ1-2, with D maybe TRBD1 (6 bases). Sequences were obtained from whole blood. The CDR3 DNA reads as TGCAGCGTTGAGCCCGGGCCCCTAGGGGGAGGCTACACCTTC. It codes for CSVEPGPLGGGYTF.